This T cell receptor beta chain was found in a study of OX40 agonist ivuxolimab in advanced cancers. Study-level information: Two cutaneous melanoma patients and one hepatocellular carcinoma patient, three in all, had partial responses.

Germline assignment: CDR1 SGHTA and CDR2 FQGNSA. This CDR3 comprises 16 residues. The trim removed 4 bases at V and 1 base at J, leaving 4 bases unmatched. This table comes from immunoSEQ multiplex PCR, and its TCRdb copy is limited to in-frame clones, with some not included. The table lists roughly 40,000 clones, roughly nine tenths of them singletons. The source material was CD4+ or CD8+ T cells sorted from blood, sampled in a trial of the OX40 agonist ivuxolimab. This chain joins TRBV7-2 and TRBJ2-5; TRBD2 matches 12 bases. This sequence originates from an adult with an advanced solid tumor such as melanoma, head and neck, liver or kidney cancer. In DNA, the CDR3 is TGTGCCAGCAGCTCGCTAGCGGGGGGGACCCAAGAGACCCAGTACTTC. Its protein product is CASSSLAGGTQETQYF.